This passage covers 20 T cell receptor beta chains from one sample sequenced in a study of T cell repertoires in cytomegalovirus infection. MiXCR, run by TCRdb on the reads, gives a single entry per CDR3 protein. The sample shows approximately 500,000 distinct CDR3 sequences, 16% of them seen only once. Sequencing used CD8+ T cells from PBMCs. All receptors come from a human donor in good health (CMV status not recorded). Some clones in this sample may be carry-over from other donors' samples.

V gene TRBV7-3 combines with J gene TRBJ1-6; tentative D call: TRBD1 (5 bases). The germline V gene encodes CDR1 SGHTA and CDR2 FQGTGA. V was pared by 7 bases and J by 1 base, with 17 bases between. This CDR3 is built from 17 residues. The CDR3 DNA sequence: TGTGCCAGCACCTCCTTCGGGGGGGAGTCCTATAATTCACCCCTCCACTTT. Its protein product is CASTSFGGESYNSPLHF.

This chain links TRBV13 with TRBJ1-1; TRBD1 matches at 8 bases. Germline CDR1 is PRHDT and CDR2 is FYEKMQ (reference sequence). The CDR3 is made up of 15 amino acids. J was trimmed by 5 bases and V by 1 base; bases with no gene match: 6. CDR3 loop: CASSLARGLRTEAFF. The CDR3 DNA sequence: TGTGCCAGCAGCTTAGCCAGGGGGCTTAGGACTGAAGCTTTCTTT.

This clonotype was found a few times. V and J are TRBV27 and TRBJ2-1; tentative D call: TRBD2 (5 bases). The germline gives CDR1 MNHEY, CDR2 SMNVEV (reference sequence). The ends were cut back, 5 bases at V and 0 bases at J, with 14 bases in the middle. The length of the CDR3 is 16 residues. The CDR3 DNA reads as TGTGCCAGCAGTGGCGTTGGCGGAGGCTCCTACAATGAGCAGTTCTTC. Translation gives CASSGVGGGSYNEQFF.

This clonotype was seen repeatedly, ten times or more. This rearrangement joins TRBV7-6 to TRBJ2-3; no clear D gene. V was clipped by 1 base and J by 1 base, with 12 bases between them. CDR3 size: 16 residues. Per the germline V gene, CDR1 is SGHVS and CDR2 is FNYEAQ. CDR3 sequence reads: CASSLDSGARTDTQYF. Here the CDR3 DNA reads TGTGCCAGCAGCTTAGATTCAGGCGCTCGCACAGATACGCAGTATTTT.

This rearrangement joins TRBV30 to TRBJ1-1; weak D call: TRBD1 (6 bases). This CDR3 has 13 amino acids. The V gene's germline CDR1 is GTSNPN and CDR2 SVGIG (reference sequence). Trimming shortened V by 4 bases and J by 5 bases, and 14 bases separated the two germline ends. CDR3 protein: CAWTQGAVTEAFF. The DNA for the CDR3 is TGTGCCTGGACACAGGGTGCAGTAACTGAAGCTTTCTTT.

This clonotype came up a few times. The chain links TRBV11-2 to TRBJ2-3; 8 bases align to TRBD1. V lost 2 bases and J lost 5; bases outside the gene matches: 6. This CDR3 region has 15 residues. Germline assignment: CDR1 SGHAT and CDR2 FQNNGV. CDR3 in DNA: TGTGCCAGCAGCTTAACCAGGGGGCGAGGAGATACGCAGTATTTT. Its protein product is CASSLTRGRGDTQYF.

This clonotype appeared many times. The chain uses TRBV7-2 and TRBJ2-7; D unclear. V dropped 3 bases and J dropped 4 bases, with 7 bases sitting between them. Per germline, CDR1 SGHTA and CDR2 FQGNSA. The length of the CDR3 is 12 residues. The CDR3 reads CASSFQAYEQYF. The CDR3 coding sequence is TGTGCCAGCAGCTTCCAAGCTTACGAGCAGTACTTC.

This clonotype turned up a few times. The rearrangement uses TRBV5-1 and TRBJ2-2, with D unclear. The V gene's germline CDR1 is SGHRS and CDR2 YFSETQ. V lost 5 bases and J 9 bases, leaving 20 bases between the germline ends. The CDR3 extends over 15 amino acids. The CDR3 is CASRQISDPIRELFF. The CDR3 DNA is TGCGCCAGCAGACAAATCTCGGATCCCATCCGGGAGCTGTTTTTT.

This clonotype was recorded many times. The rearrangement links TRBV7-3 to TRBJ2-1; 7 positions match TRBD1. Germline V gives CDR1 SGHTA, CDR2 FQGTGA. Unmatched junction bases numbered 7, after V lost 2 bases and J lost 6 bases. The CDR3 spans 15 residues. In nucleotides, the CDR3 is TGTGCCAGCAGCTTAGGGACAGCCTCAGGCAATGAGCAGTTCTTC. It translates to CASSLGTASGNEQFF. The variable domain in full, with the rest retrieved from reference TRBV7-3 and TRBJ2-1, is GAGVSQTPSNKVTEKGKYVELRCDPISGHTALYWYRQSLGQGPEFLIYFQGTGAADDSGLPNDRFFAVRPEGSVSTLKIQRTERGDSAVYLCASSLGTASGNEQFFGPGTRLTVL.

This clonotype has ten or more counts. The V gene is TRBV7-9, the J gene TRBJ2-6; possible D gene TRBD2, 5 bases. Trimming shortened V by 5 bases and J by 0 bases, and 17 bases separated the two germline ends. CDR3 size: 18 residues. The germline CDR1 and CDR2 sequences are SEHNR and FQNEAQ (reference sequence). The CDR3 DNA is TGTGCCAGCAGCCAGTTGTCCGGGGAAGCCTCTGGGGCCAACGTCCTGACTTTC. Amino acid sequence: CASSQLSGEASGANVLTF. Full variable domain (outside the CDR3, taken from reference TRBV7-9 and TRBJ2-6): DTGVSQNPRHKITKRGQNVTFRCDPISEHNRLYWYRQTLGQGPEFLTYFQNEAQLEKSRLLSDRFSAERPKGSFSTLEIQRTEQGDSAMYLCASSQLSGEASGANVLTFGAGSRLTVL.

About this clonotype itself: The conserved phenylalanine or tryptophan is not found at the CDR3 terminus, so this likely reflects a read error. This sequence joins TRBV6-8 and TRBJ2-1; TRBD2 agrees at 13 bases. This CDR3 region has 16 residues. Per germline, CDR1 MNHGY and CDR2 SAAAGT. With V trimmed by 6 bases and J by 0 bases, 2 bases remained unmatched. The CDR3 region is CASRTSGGSSYNEQFL. In nucleotides, the CDR3 is TGTGCCAGCAGGACTAGCGGGGGGAGCTCCTACAATGAGCAGTTCTTA.

This clonotype was counted at least ten times. The genes are TRBV12-3 or TRBV12-4 and TRBJ2-7; D remains ambiguous. The CDR3 spans 12 residues. The germline V and J ends were trimmed by 3 bases and 0 bases, with 3 bases remaining between them. The CDR3 is CASSFASYEQYF. In DNA form, the CDR3 reads TGTGCCAGCAGTTTTGCCTCCTACGAGCAGTACTTC.

Turning to this clonotype: Because it lacks the conserved phenylalanine or tryptophan at the end, this CDR3 is likely a read error. The chain carries TRBV6-5 and TRBJ2-7; 10 nucleotides match TRBD1. The V segment lost 4 bases and the J segment 4 bases; nucleotides outside the gene matches: 1. The CDR3 contains 13 residues. From germline, CDR1 is MNHEY and CDR2 SVGAGI. In nucleotides, the CDR3 is TGTGCCAGCAGTTCGGGACAGGGGTACGAGCAGTACTTA. Amino acid sequence: CASSSGQGYEQYL.

Ten or more counts support this clonotype. The chain carries TRBV19 and TRBJ1-1; TRBD1 is a possible D gene (6 bases). The CDR3 has 13 residues. Between the trimmed V and J ends, which lost 1 base and 4 bases, there was a span of 7 bases. Germline CDR1 is LNHDA and CDR2 is SQIVND (reference sequence). CDR3 amino acids: CASSIAGATEAFF. The CDR3 coding sequence is TGTGCCAGTAGTATAGCAGGGGCCACTGAAGCTTTCTTT.

The chain's CDR3 is CASSEGEGAYNEQFF. The CDR3 region has the DNA TGCGCCAGCAGCGAGGGAGAGGGGGCCTACAATGAGCAGTTCTTC. This chain links TRBV5-1 with TRBJ2-1, with D perhaps matching TRBD1 (6 bases). V lost 4 bases to trimming and J lost 2 bases, with 13 bases between them. The CDR3 consists of 15 residues. Germline V gene sequence: CDR1 SGHRS, CDR2 YFSETQ. The full variable domain, in which reference TRBV5-1 and TRBJ2-1 provide the parts outside the CDR3, is KAGVTQTPRYLIKTRGQQVTLSCSPISGHRSVSWYQQTPGQGLQFLFEYFSETQRNKGNFPGRFSGRQFSNSRSEMNVSTLELGDSALYLCASSEGEGAYNEQFFGPGTRLTVL.

In its sample, this clonotype was seen a few times. This chain connects TRBV27 to TRBJ1-1; D is undetermined. V was shortened by 1 base and J by 8 bases, with 8 bases between the two germline ends. Germline V lookup: CDR1 MNHEY, CDR2 SMNVEV (reference sequence). The CDR3 is 12 residues long. As DNA, the CDR3 is TGTGCCAGCAGTTTATGGGGAGAGGAAGCTTTCTTT. It yields the protein CASSLWGEEAFF.

The table lists this clonotype with a few counts. The chain employs TRBV5-1 and TRBJ2-3; the match to TRBD2 covers 13 bases. V was clipped by 4 bases and J by 5 bases; unmatched bases: 7. The CDR3 extends over 16 amino acids. CDR1 and CDR2 from the germline V gene are SGHRS and YFSETQ. CDR3 nucleotides: TGCGCCAGCAGCGGGACTAGCGGGACGAGGGTAGATACGCAGTATTTT. It specifies CASSGTSGTRVDTQYF. Supplemented by reference TRBV5-1 and TRBJ2-3, the full variable domain reads KAGVTQTPRYLIKTRGQQVTLSCSPISGHRSVSWYQQTPGQGLQFLFEYFSETQRNKGNFPGRFSGRQFSNSRSEMNVSTLELGDSALYLCASSGTSGTRVDTQYFGPGTRLTVL.

The sample holds a few counts of this clonotype. The chain uses TRBV4-2 and TRBJ2-7; tentative D call: TRBD2 (5 bases). CDR1 and CDR2 (germline): LGHNA, YNFKEQ. This CDR3 spans 16 amino acids. With 4 bases removed from V and 7 bases from J, the gap between germline ends came to 23 bases. Written as DNA, the CDR3 is TGTGCCAGCAGCCTAGCTGGCGGGTTGGGTACGTCAGAGCAGTACTTC. This codes for CASSLAGGLGTSEQYF.

The J gene is TRBJ2-7, the V gene TRBV28, with a tentative D call TRBD2 (6 bases). CDR1 and CDR2 from the germline V gene are MDHEN and SYDVKM. Trimming left V 6 bases short and J 3 bases short, with 12 bases between. The CDR3 is 13 residues long. The CDR3 bases are TGTGCCAGCAGAGACCCGGGACTCTACGAGCAGTACTTC. Residues: CASRDPGLYEQYF.

This clonotype was recorded at least ten times. The chain employs TRBV7-9 and TRBJ2-7; D unresolved. CDR1 is SEHNR, CDR2 FQNEAQ, per germline (reference sequence). CDR3 length: 14 residues. Trimming stripped 0 bases from V and 2 bases from J, with 8 bases between. The CDR3 loop is CASSLAVAPYEQYF. CDR3 bases: TGTGCCAGCAGCTTAGCAGTCGCTCCCTACGAGCAGTACTTC.